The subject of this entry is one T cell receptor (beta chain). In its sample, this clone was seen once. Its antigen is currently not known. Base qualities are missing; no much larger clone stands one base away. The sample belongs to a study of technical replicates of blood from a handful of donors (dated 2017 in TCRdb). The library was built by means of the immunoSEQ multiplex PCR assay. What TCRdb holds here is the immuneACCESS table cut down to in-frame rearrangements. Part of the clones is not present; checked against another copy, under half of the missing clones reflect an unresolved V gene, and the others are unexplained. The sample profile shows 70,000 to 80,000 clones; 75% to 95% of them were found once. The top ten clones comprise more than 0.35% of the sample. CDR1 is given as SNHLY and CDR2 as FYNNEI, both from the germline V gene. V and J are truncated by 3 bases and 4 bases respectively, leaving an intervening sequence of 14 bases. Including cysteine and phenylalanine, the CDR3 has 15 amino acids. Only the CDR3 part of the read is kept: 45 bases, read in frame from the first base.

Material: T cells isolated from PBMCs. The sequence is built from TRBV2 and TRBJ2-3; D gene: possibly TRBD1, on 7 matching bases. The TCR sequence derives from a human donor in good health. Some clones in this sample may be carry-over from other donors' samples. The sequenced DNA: TGTGCCAGCAGTGAGGAGGGGGCGGGCGCAGATACGCAGTATTTT. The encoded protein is CASSEEGAGADTQYF. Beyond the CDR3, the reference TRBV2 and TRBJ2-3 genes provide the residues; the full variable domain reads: EPEVTQTPSHQVTQMGQEVILRCVPISNHLYFYWYRQILGQKVEFLVSFYNNEISEKSEIFDDQFSVERPDGSNFTLKIRSTKLEDSAMYFCASSEEGAGADTQYFGPGTRLTVL.